This T cell receptor (beta chain) was recovered during a study of early T cells in non-severe SARS-CoV-2 infection. Study-wide background: Unsorted whole blood bulk RNA was sequenced, with unpaired chains.

In the library, individual cDNA molecules carried attached unique molecular identifiers. TCRdb ran MiXCR on the 5' RACE reads and lists one entry per CDR3 protein. The data contain tens of thousands of distinct CDR3 sequences, around 16% of them singletons. Worth noting for this clonotype: Its matching antigen is unknown.

CDR3 length: 14 residues. Germline loops: CDR1 SGDLS, CDR2 YYNGEE. The germline V and J ends were trimmed by 0 bases and 1 base, with 7 bases remaining between them. Study-wide points: VDJdb matches were skewed toward anti-spike CD8 T cell responses.

Sequences were obtained from whole blood. This clonotype was sampled from an adult who was a healthcare worker with PCR-confirmed SARS-CoV-2 infection or an uninfected control (not recorded which). The chain combines TRBV9 with TRBJ1-1; D unclear. CDR3 loop: CASSVVDGNTEAFF. In DNA, the CDR3 is TGTGCCAGCAGCGTAGTTGACGGGAACACTGAAGCTTTCTTT.